Below, 29 T cell receptor beta chains from the same sample are listed, as sequenced in a study of blood T cells in healthy people across ages. Using a J-beta primer mix together with a sample-barcoded 5' primer, a second PCR was run for about 6 to 11 cycles. TCRdb itself ran the 5' RACE reads through MiXCR, one entry per CDR3 protein. Of about 780,000 distinct CDR3 sequences listed, more than 25% are singletons. Separately, the same data were catalogued under a study of T cells of mothers and their children.

The sequencing input was blood. The receptors were gathered from a boy aged 5-17 years in good health.

A few counts support this clonotype. J is TRBJ2-5 and V is TRBV5-1; the D is unclear. The assigned J gene may be wrong: the sequence end matches TRBJ2-7 better. The germline CDR1 and CDR2 sequences are SGHRS and YFSETQ. The CDR3 totals 14 residues. CDR3: CASSLERPSYEQYF. CDR3 coding DNA: TGCGCCAGCAGCTTGGAGAGGCCCTCCTACGAGCAGTACTTC.

The V and J genes are TRBV7-2 and TRBJ2-1; 9 bases align to TRBD2. Germline CDR1 SGHTA, CDR2 FQGNSA. This CDR3 contains 14 residues. With 3 bases clipped from V and 9 bases from J, the junction kept 6 bases outside the gene matches. The CDR3 DNA reads as TGTGCCAGCAGCTTCTCTAGCGGGATAGGTGAGCAGTTCTTC. As protein: CASSFSSGIGEQFF.

The J gene is TRBJ2-3, the V gene TRBV12-3 or TRBV12-4; 8 bases align to TRBD2. The CDR3 sequence is 17 residues long. J was trimmed by 1 base and V by 6 bases; bases with no gene match: 12. Here the CDR3 DNA reads TGTGCCAGCAGACCCTACTGGCGGGGGGTAGGCACAGATACGCAGTATTTT. This sequence encodes CASRPYWRGVGTDTQYF.

A note on this clonotype: Relative to the germline gene, one junction end is altered; a read error may explain this. V gene TRBV6-5 combines with J gene TRBJ2-1, with 8 bases matching TRBD2. The germline CDR1 and CDR2 sequences are MNHEY and SVGAGI. The CDR3 is 15 amino acids. The CDR3 here is CASSPGSSGDHGQCF. For the CDR3, the DNA is TGTGCCAGCAGTCCCGGGAGTAGCGGGGACCATGGGCAGTGCTTC.

This clonotype was picked up many times. The chain employs TRBV4-2 and TRBJ2-5; TRBD2 matches 9 bases. CDR3 length equals 15 residues. The V and J ends lost 2 bases and 1 base, in that order; junction bases with no gene match: 2. CDR1 LGHNA and CDR2 YNFKEQ come from the germline V gene. This CDR3 is CASSQRRGGQETQYF. In DNA, the CDR3 is TGTGCCAGCAGCCAACGGCGGGGGGGCCAAGAGACCCAGTACTTC.

The V gene is TRBV7-9, the J gene TRBJ1-3, with TRBD1 as a possible D gene (6 bases). This CDR3 spans 16 amino acids. Deletions cut 3 bases from V and 0 bases from J, with 12 bases between. Germline V CDR1 and CDR2: SEHNR, FQNEAQ (reference sequence). The CDR3 DNA is TGTGCCAGCAGCTTGGAAACAGGGAACTCTGGAAACACCATATATTTT. Amino acids: CASSLETGNSGNTIYF.

The V and J genes are TRBV2 and TRBJ2-7; 8 bases align to TRBD1. With V trimmed by 9 bases and J by 0 bases, 7 bases remained unmatched. The V gene's germline CDR1 is SNHLY and CDR2 FYNNEI. This CDR3 region has 14 residues. CDR3 DNA sequence: TGTGCCAGGGACAGGGCCGGGGACTCCTACGAGCAGTACTTC. This encodes CARDRAGDSYEQYF.

This clonotype was detected ten times or more. The chain employs TRBV4-2 and TRBJ1-4; a weak D match, TRBD1 (5 bases). Germline assignment: CDR1 LGHNA and CDR2 YNFKEQ. Trimming left V 6 bases short and J 4 bases short, with 12 bases between. The CDR3 is 14 amino acids. The DNA for the CDR3 is TGTGCCAGCAGTAACGACAGAAGTAATGAAAAACTGTTTTTT. Its translation is CASSNDRSNEKLFF.

This clonotype appeared a few times. This chain connects TRBV3-1 to TRBJ2-2; tentative D call: TRBD2 (6 bases). The CDR3 is made up of 17 amino acids. Germline V gene data show CDR1 as LGHDT and CDR2 as YNNKEL (reference sequence). The V end lost 0 bases, the J end lost 0 bases, and 11 bases lay between the germline ends. CDR3: CASSQDSEGPNTGELFF. The CDR3 nucleotides are TGTGCCAGCAGCCAAGATTCGGAGGGTCCGAACACCGGGGAGCTGTTTTTT.

The chain recombines TRBV7-2 with TRBJ2-5; 9 nucleotides line up with TRBD2. The junction had 10 bases not matched to a gene; V was cut back by 6 bases and J by 5 bases. This CDR3 contains 15 residues. Germline loops: CDR1 SGHTA, CDR2 FQGNSA. CDR3 nucleotide sequence: TGTGCCAGCAGGTCCGCTAGCGGGAATAGTGAGACCCAGTACTTC. Protein product: CASRSASGNSETQYF.

The chain joins TRBV12-3 or TRBV12-4 to TRBJ2-1, with a weak D call TRBD1 (6 bases). The length of the CDR3 is 16 residues. V was cut by 6 bases and J by 2 bases, with 17 bases left in between. The CDR3 DNA is TGTGCCAGCAGGCTGGGACAAACATTAACCTACAATGAGCAGTTCTTC. Translation: CASRLGQTLTYNEQFF.

The chain links TRBV30 to TRBJ1-2; possibly TRBD1 for D (6 bases). This CDR3 comprises 16 residues. V was trimmed by 3 bases and J by 3 bases, leaving 20 bases between them. The germline CDR1 and CDR2 sequences are GTSNPN and SVGIG (reference sequence). In DNA form, the CDR3 reads TGTGCCTGGAGCCCCCCGGGGGCCACCTCCTACTATGGCTACACCTTC. Residues: CAWSPPGATSYYGYTF.

V gene TRBV14 combines with J gene TRBJ2-7; D unresolved. Germline-derived CDR1 and CDR2 are SGHDN and FVKESK. There are 14 residues in the CDR3. Trimming pared 1 base from V and 2 bases from J, leaving 9 bases between. CDR3 region: CASSQAGVPYEQYF. The DNA for the CDR3 is TGTGCCAGCAGCCAAGCAGGTGTGCCCTACGAGCAGTACTTC.

This clonotype turned up a few times. The gene calls are TRBV28 and TRBJ2-5; 7 bases fit TRBD2. The CDR3 runs to 13 residues. V shed 8 bases, J shed 9 bases, and the junction held 12 bases outside the gene matches. CDR1 and CDR2 (germline): MDHEN, SYDVKM. CDR3 DNA: TGTGCCAGCCTCGAGCGGGGTCCGGGCGCCCAGTACTTC. Its translation is CASLERGPGAQYF. The variable domain in full, completed from reference TRBV28 and TRBJ2-5, reads DVKVTQSSRYLVKRTGEKVFLECVQDMDHENMFWYRQDPGLGLRLIYFSYDVKMKEKGDIPEGYSVSREKKERFSLILESASTNQTSMYLCASLERGPGAQYFGPGTRLLVL.

Only a few counts were recorded for this clonotype. The V call is TRBV25-1, the J call TRBJ2-6; 7 bases line up with TRBD1. Germline V gene lookup returns CDR1 MGHDK and CDR2 SYGVNS. CDR3 size: 15 residues. V was pared by 2 bases and J by 4 bases, with 2 bases of the junction left unmatched. The DNA for the CDR3 is TGTGCCAGCAGTGAAACAGGGGTAGGGGCCAACGTCCTGACTTTC. Translation gives CASSETGVGANVLTF. Using reference TRBV25-1 and TRBJ2-6 for the parts outside the CDR3, the full variable domain is EADIYQTPRYLVIGTGKKITLECSQTMGHDKMYWYQQDPGMELHLIHYSYGVNSTEKGDLSSESTVSRIRTEHFPLTLESARPSHTSQYLCASSETGVGANVLTFGAGSRLTVL.

The chain links TRBV20-1 to TRBJ1-6, with unresolved D. CDR1 is DFQATT, CDR2 SNEGSKA, per germline (reference sequence). This CDR3 has 14 amino acids. The ends were cut back, 5 bases at V and 7 bases at J, with 15 bases in the middle. CDR3 sequence: CSAQDGVGNSPLHF. DNA for the CDR3: TGCAGTGCTCAAGACGGGGTGGGGAATTCACCCCTCCACTTT.

The chain employs TRBV6-6 and TRBJ2-5; D unresolved. The last part of the DNA fits TRBJ2-7 better; the J call may be wrong. CDR3 length: 13 residues. CDR1 MNHNY and CDR2 SVGAGI come from the germline V gene (reference sequence). The CDR3 DNA follows: TGTGCCAGCAGTTACTATTCCTCGTACGAGCAGTACTTC. Translated, it gives CASSYYSSYEQYF.

V and J are TRBV10-2 and TRBJ1-2, with 8 nucleotides matching TRBD1. CDR1 and CDR2 (germline): WSHSY, SAAADI. J was trimmed by 0 bases and V by 6 bases; bases with no gene match: 9. The CDR3 is 16 residues long. The chain's CDR3 is CASRSGTGQTNYGYTF. CDR3 sequence (DNA): TGCGCCAGCAGGTCCGGGACAGGCCAAACTAACTATGGCTACACCTTC.

This clonotype has just a few counts. The V and J genes are TRBV28 and TRBJ1-6, with D perhaps TRBD1 (6 bases). The CDR3 has 13 residues. The germline CDR1 and CDR2 sequences are MDHEN and SYDVKM. The germline V and J ends were trimmed by 6 bases and 10 bases, with 13 bases remaining between them. The CDR3 sequence is CASSEGTPSPLHF. In DNA form, the CDR3 reads TGTGCCAGCAGCGAAGGGACACCCTCACCCCTCCACTTT.

This clonotype was seen more than once but under ten times. The V gene is TRBV25-1, the J gene TRBJ2-4, with D perhaps matching TRBD2 (6 bases). Germline CDR1 is MGHDK and CDR2 is SYGVNS. The CDR3 is 12 residues long. Trimming took off 3 bases at V and 6 bases at J, with 6 bases between the two ends. This CDR3 reads CASSEGGNIQYF. As DNA, the CDR3 is TGTGCCAGCAGTGAGGGGGGAAACATTCAGTACTTC.

The gene calls are TRBV28 and TRBJ1-3; D is perhaps TRBD1 (5 bases). The CDR3 covers 17 residues. V lost 3 bases, J lost 4 bases, and 19 bases lay in between. Per germline, CDR1 MDHEN and CDR2 SYDVKM. For the CDR3, the DNA is TGTGCCAGCAGTTTTTTGAGGCAGGGATCGGTCGGAAACACCATATATTTT. Protein sequence: CASSFLRQGSVGNTIYF.

The V call is TRBV20-1, the J call TRBJ2-5, with 7 bases aligning to TRBD2. V lost 1 base and J lost 5; bases outside the gene matches: 13. The CDR3 is 16 amino acids. The germline CDR1 and CDR2 sequences are DFQATT and SNEGSKA (reference sequence). The DNA for the CDR3 is TGCAGTGCTAGAGTTCCCTTTTGGCGGGGGAGGGAGACCCAGTACTTC. It specifies CSARVPFWRGRETQYF.

This clonotype was picked up a small number of times. The junction departs from germline at one end; a sequencing error may be responsible. J is TRBJ2-6 and V is TRBV2, with 8 nucleotides matching TRBD1. CDR3 length: 17 amino acids. The germline gives CDR1 SNHLY, CDR2 FYNNEI. Here the CDR3 DNA reads TGTGCCAGCAGTGACTTTTCAGGGGGCGGTGGGGCCAGCGTCCTGACTTTC. Its translation is CASSDFSGGGGASVLTF.

This rearrangement joins TRBV28 to TRBJ2-4, with D unresolved. This CDR3 has 13 amino acids. CDR1 is MDHEN, CDR2 SYDVKM, per germline. V lost 7 bases and J lost 7, with 14 bases in between. This CDR3 is CASIGGKDNIQYF. CDR3 coding DNA: TGTGCCAGCATAGGTGGGAAAGATAACATTCAGTACTTC. Full variable domain (missing parts from reference TRBV28 and TRBJ2-4): DVKVTQSSRYLVKRTGEKVFLECVQDMDHENMFWYRQDPGLGLRLIYFSYDVKMKEKGDIPEGYSVSREKKERFSLILESASTNQTSMYLCASIGGKDNIQYFGAGTRLSVL.

The chain joins TRBV12-3 or TRBV12-4 to TRBJ1-5, with D unclear. This CDR3 region has 13 residues. V dropped 3 bases and J dropped 7 bases, with 10 bases sitting between them. The CDR3 region is CASSLIGVQPQHF. The DNA of the CDR3 is TGTGCCAGCAGTTTGATTGGGGTCCAGCCCCAGCATTTT.

This sequence joins TRBV28 and TRBJ2-7; D not resolved. Germline V lookup: CDR1 MDHEN, CDR2 SYDVKM. Trimming removed 6 bases at V and 7 bases at J, with 22 bases between. This CDR3 region has 15 residues. This chain's CDR3 is CASSPVGPGGVEQYF. The CDR3 bases are TGTGCCAGCAGCCCAGTCGGACCAGGTGGTGTGGAGCAGTACTTC.

With regard to this clonotype: This is likely a read error, given that the CDR3 carries no conserved phenylalanine or tryptophan at its end. The rearrangement links TRBV28 to TRBJ2-4; 8 bases map to TRBD1. The CDR3 sequence is 14 residues long. The V segment lost 4 bases and the J segment 7 bases; nucleotides outside the gene matches: 6. CDR1 is MDHEN, CDR2 SYDVKM, per germline. The CDR3 region is CASSSEDRVNIQYL. The DNA of the CDR3 is TGTGCCAGCAGTTCGGAGGACAGGGTTAACATTCAGTACCTC.

This clonotype was observed a few times. An end of the junction differs from the germline gene, which may be a read error. The chain combines TRBV29-1 with TRBJ2-4; D unresolved. This CDR3 is built from 11 residues. CDR1 is SQVTM and CDR2 is ANQGSEA in the germline V gene. CDR3 bases: TGCAGCGTAGAAGTCCAAAACATTCAGTACTTC. Its translation: CSVEVQNIQYF.

This clonotype was observed once. This sequence joins TRBV2 and TRBJ2-3, with unresolved D. Per germline, CDR1 SNHLY and CDR2 FYNNEI. CDR3 length equals 13 residues. V lost 0 bases to trimming and J lost 5 bases, with 6 bases between them. CDR3 protein: CASSEARKDTQYF. CDR3 bases: TGTGCCAGCAGTGAAGCGCGCAAAGATACGCAGTATTTT.